These T cell receptor beta chains were read from a single sample in a study of coeliac disease. Profiled with immunoSEQ multiplex PCR; TCRdb holds only in-frame clones, not every one. The profile shows about 6,500 clones, around 60% of them singletons. The specimen was lamina propria lymphocytes from the gut. The receptors derive from a man aged 50 or older with active celiac disease. CDR3s include the opening cysteine and the closing phenylalanine or tryptophan. The D gene is left open where the match is weak. The size of a clone is reported for some rows only, either as once, few or many, or as a class for expanded clones.

J gene | CDR3 length | V gene | D gene | clone size | CDR3 DNA | CDR3 protein
TRBJ2-7 | 13 | TRBV6-6 | TRBD2 | few | TGTGCCAGCCGAGCGGGGGGAGCCTACGAGCAGTACTTC | CASRAGGAYEQYF
TRBJ2-1 | 15 | TRBV2 | TRBD1 | few | TGTGCCAGCAGAGGACAGGGCAGCTCCTACAATGAGCAGTTCTTC | CASRGQGSSYNEQFF
TRBJ1-5 | 15 | TRBV4-1 | - | - | TGCGCCAGCAGCCAAGGCAGGGGAAGCAATCAGCCCCAGCATTTT | CASSQGRGSNQPQHF
TRBJ2-1 | 10 | TRBV18 | TRBD1 | - | TGTGCCAGCCAGGGGGATGAGCAGTTCTTC | CASQGDEQFF
TRBJ2-3 | 17 | TRBV11-3 | TRBD2 | - | TGTGCCAGCAGCTTCCGACTAGCGGGGGGAGTTACAGATACGCAGTATTTT | CASSFRLAGGVTDTQYF
TRBJ2-1 | 13 | TRBV6-5 | TRBD2 | few | TGTGCCAGCACCCGGCGGGAGCGGAATGAGCAGTTCTTC | CASTRRERNEQFF
TRBJ1-2 | 14 | TRBV5-1 | TRBD1 | - | TGCGCCAGTAGACAGGGTCAAGCTAACTATGGCTACACCTTC | CASRQGQANYGYTF
TRBJ1-5 | 17 | TRBV19 | TRBD1 | few | TGTGCCAGTAGTAGGGACAGGGGACAGATGGGCAATCAGCCCCAGCATTTT | CASSRDRGQMGNQPQHF
TRBJ2-2 | 15 | TRBV6-1 | - | - | TGTGCCAGCAGCCCCGGGACACCAAACACCGGGGAGCTGTTTTTT | CASSPGTPNTGELFF
TRBJ2-5 | 12 | TRBV9 | - | - | TGTGCCAGCAGCGTAGGAGGAGAGACCCAGTACTTC | CASSVGGETQYF
TRBJ1-1 | 12 | TRBV6-1 | - | - | TGTGCCAGCACGAAGGACACCTCGGAAGCTTTCTTT | CASTKDTSEAFF
TRBJ1-6 | 13 | TRBV6-6 | - | - | TGTGCCAGCAGTTCGGAGGGTTCTTCACCCCTCCACTTT | CASSSEGSSPLHF
TRBJ2-1 | 17 | TRBV5-1 | TRBD2 | - | TGCGCCAGCAGCACCGGACTAGCGGGAGGGCTGTACAATGAGCAGTTCTTC | CASSTGLAGGLYNEQFF
TRBJ2-3 | 15 | TRBV7-9 | - | - | TGTGCCAGCAGCGACGGGAACCGGGAGACAGATACGCAGTATTTT | CASSDGNRETDTQYF
TRBJ2-3 | 13 | TRBV2 | - | - | TGTGCCTGGGTAGCGAGCGACGCAGATACGCAGTATTTT | CAWVASDADTQYF
TRBJ2-5 | 15 | TRBV18 | TRBD1 | - | TGTGCCAGCTCACCACAACAGGGGGCTCAAGAGACCCAGTACTTC | CASSPQQGAQETQYF
TRBJ2-1 | 16 | TRBV7-9 | - | - | TGTGCCAGCAGCTTAGGGACTACAGGGGAGCTCGGTGAGCAGTTCTTC | CASSLGTTGELGEQFF
TRBJ2-1 | 15 | TRBV7-9 | TRBD2 | few | TGTGCCAGCAGCTTACTAGCGGGGGGCAACAATGAGCAGTTCTTC | CASSLLAGGNNEQFF
TRBJ2-1 | 16 | TRBV4-1 | TRBD2 | - | TGCGCCAGCAGCCAAGACGCTCGGACTAGTGTTGGTGAGCAGTTCTTC | CASSQDARTSVGEQFF
TRBJ1-5 | 16 | TRBV5-5 | - | - | TGTGCCAGCAGCTTGGGGGGCTTTATAAGCAATCAGCCCCAGCATTTT | CASSLGGFISNQPQHF
TRBJ2-6 | 16 | TRBV19 | TRBD1 | - | TGTGCCAGCGGAACGACAGGGGGCTCTGGGGCCAACGTCCTGACTTTC | CASGTTGGSGANVLTF
TRBJ2-5 | 16 | TRBV7-6 | TRBD2 | few | TGTGCCAGCAGCTTAGGGCTAGCGGGGGTCCAAGAGACCCAGTACTTC | CASSLGLAGVQETQYF
TRBJ2-5 | 15 | TRBV19 | - | - | TGTGCCAGTAGGCCGGGTGGACTCGTCCAAGAGACCCAGTACTTC | CASRPGGLVQETQYF
TRBJ1-2 | 13 | TRBV28 | - | - | TGTGCCAGCAGCATTGACAGAGTCTATGGCTACACCTTC | CASSIDRVYGYTF
TRBJ2-3 | 12 | TRBV19 | - | - | TGTGCCGTAGAAGGAGCCACAGATACGCAGTATTTT | CAVEGATDTQYF
TRBJ1-5 | 15 | TRBV7-9 | - | - | TGTGCCAGCAGCGGGAACAGGGAGAGAGGTCAGCCCCAGCATTTT | CASSGNRERGQPQHF
TRBJ1-1 | 11 | TRBV7-2 | - | few | TGTGCCAGCGGCAAGAACACTGAAGCTTTCTTT | CASGKNTEAFF
TRBJ2-3 | 16 | TRBV2 | TRBD2 | few | TGTGCCAGCAGCCACGGGACTAGCGGGGGGGCAGATACGCAGTATTTT | CASSHGTSGGADTQYF
TRBJ1-6 | 15 | TRBV5-1 | - | - | TGCGCCAGCACAGCGGGGCATGGAGGAAATTCACCCCTCCACTTT | CASTAGHGGNSPLHF
TRBJ2-7 | 14 | TRBV19 | - | - | TGTGCCAGTAGTATAGCGATACAAAGCTACGAGCAGTACTTC | CASSIAIQSYEQYF
TRBJ2-3 | 16 | TRBV5-4 | TRBD2 | - | TGTGCCAGCAGCTTGGGACTAGCGGGGAGCACAGATACGCAGTATTTT | CASSLGLAGSTDTQYF
TRBJ2-1 | 13 | TRBV5-1 | - | few | TGCGCCAGCAGCTTGGAAAGAGGCTTTGGGCAGTTCTTC | CASSLERGFGQFF
TRBJ2-2 | 17 | TRBV5-1 | TRBD2 | few | TGCGCCAGCAGCTCGGGGACTAGCGGAGCAAACACCGGGGAGCTGTTTTTT | CASSSGTSGANTGELFF
TRBJ2-1 | 16 | TRBV19 | TRBD2 | - | TGTGCCAGTAGTATATTGGTAGCGGGGGGGAACAATGAGCAGTTCTTC | CASSILVAGGNNEQFF
TRBJ2-3 | 15 | TRBV7-9 | - | few | TGTGCCAGCAGCGACAGTCCTTCTAGCACAGATACGCAGTATTTT | CASSDSPSSTDTQYF
TRBJ2-2 | 16 | TRBV5-1 | TRBD2 | - | TGCGCCAGCAGCTCCGGACTAGCGGGGGGGCCAGAGGAGCTGTTTTTT | CASSSGLAGGPEELFF
TRBJ1-1 | 16 | TRBV19 | - | - | TGTGCCAGTACCCTAAGGGGCAGGCGTTCGAACACTGAAGCTTTCTTT | CASTLRGRRSNTEAFF
TRBJ1-1 | 16 | TRBV4-2 | TRBD1 | - | TGTGCCAGCAGCCTAGGGACAGTCAGCATGAACACTGAAGCTTTCTTT | CASSLGTVSMNTEAFF
TRBJ1-4 | 14 | TRBV7-9 | - | - | TGTGCCAGCAGCCCGGGTGCCGCTAATGAAAAACTGTTTTTT | CASSPGAANEKLFF
TRBJ1-1 | 13 | TRBV30 | - | - | TGTGCCTGGAGTGTACAGCCGAACACTGAAGCTTTCTTT | CAWSVQPNTEAFF
TRBJ1-1 | 16 | TRBV5-1 | - | - | TGCGCCAGCAGCTTGTACTCAGGGGCGGGAGTTACTGAAGCTTTCTTT | CASSLYSGAGVTEAFF
TRBJ1-1 | 14 | TRBV19 | TRBD1 | - | TGTGCCAGTAGCCTGACAGGGGTGTACACTGAAGCTTTCTTT | CASSLTGVYTEAFF
TRBJ1-5 | 15 | TRBV5-5 | TRBD1 | - | TGTGCCAGCAGGGACAGGGCGACCTCCAATCAGCCCCAGCATTTT | CASRDRATSNQPQHF
TRBJ2-1 | 16 | TRBV12-5 | TRBD1 | - | TGTGCTAGTGGTTACAGGGGCTCCCTTGACAGCAATGAGCAGTTCTTC | CASGYRGSLDSNEQFF
TRBJ1-1 | 15 | TRBV6-5 | TRBD1 | few | TGTGCCACCAGCGTAAGGACAGGCCGGCGGGATGAAGCTTTCTTT | CATSVRTGRRDEAFF
TRBJ1-3 | 17 | TRBV2 | - | - | TGTGCCAGCAGTGCGGTCGGGGGGCCTCGCTCTGGAAACACCATATATTTT | CASSAVGGPRSGNTIYF
TRBJ2-1 | 15 | TRBV5-1 | - | - | TGCGCCAGCAGCTTGGTAGGGGGCTCCTACAATGAGCAGTTCTTC | CASSLVGGSYNEQFF
TRBJ1-1 | 18 | TRBV9 | TRBD1 | - | TGTGCCAGCAGCGTAGGCGGGCCGGGACAGGGATACCCCACTGAAGCTTTCTTT | CASSVGGPGQGYPTEAFF
TRBJ1-3 | 13 | TRBV7-2 | - | - | TGTGCCAGCAGCGCGCGACAGGGAAACACCATATATTTT | CASSARQGNTIYF
TRBJ1-1 | 11 | TRBV13 | - | - | TGTGCCAGCAGCTTAGGGGCAGGGAACTTCTTT | CASSLGAGNFF
TRBJ2-1 | 12 | TRBV5-5 | - | - | TGTGCCAGCAGCTTGACTAGAAATGAGCAGTTCTTC | CASSLTRNEQFF
TRBJ2-5 | 16 | TRBV5-5 | TRBD2 | - | TGTGCCAGCAGCTTCCTGCCTAGCGGGGGGCAAGAGACCCAGTACTTC | CASSFLPSGGQETQYF
TRBJ2-1 | 15 | TRBV9 | TRBD1 | - | TGTGCCAGCAGCGCCCCGGGACAGGGTAGTTATGAGCAGTTCTTC | CASSAPGQGSYEQFF
TRBJ2-5 | 14 | TRBV13 | TRBD2 | few | TGTGCCAGCAGCTTAAGGTCGGGAGGGGAGACCCAGTACTTC | CASSLRSGGETQYF
TRBJ2-3 | 14 | TRBV6-5 | - | - | TGTGCCAGCAAAGGAGCTAGTCGGGCAGATACGCAGTATTTT | CASKGASRADTQYF
TRBJ2-3 | 13 | TRBV18 | - | few | TGTGCCAGCTCCCACGCGGGGTCAGATACGCAGTATTTT | CASSHAGSDTQYF
TRBJ2-2 | 15 | TRBV7-9 | TRBD2 | - | TGTGCCAGCAGCGTCCGGGGGGTGAACACCGGGGAGCTGTTTTTT | CASSVRGVNTGELFF
TRBJ2-7 | 15 | TRBV7-8 | TRBD1 | few | TGTGCCAGCAGCCCGGGGTTCGGCAGGGGGTACGAGCAGTACTTC | CASSPGFGRGYEQYF
TRBJ1-6 | 14 | TRBV28 | - | - | TGTGCCAGCAGCCTCAGCTCCTATAATTCACCCCTCCACTTT | CASSLSSYNSPLHF
TRBJ2-1 | 16 | TRBV7-2 | TRBD2 | - | TGTGCCAGCAGCTTAGAAGGGCGGGGGTACTACAATGAGCAGTTCTTC | CASSLEGRGYYNEQFF